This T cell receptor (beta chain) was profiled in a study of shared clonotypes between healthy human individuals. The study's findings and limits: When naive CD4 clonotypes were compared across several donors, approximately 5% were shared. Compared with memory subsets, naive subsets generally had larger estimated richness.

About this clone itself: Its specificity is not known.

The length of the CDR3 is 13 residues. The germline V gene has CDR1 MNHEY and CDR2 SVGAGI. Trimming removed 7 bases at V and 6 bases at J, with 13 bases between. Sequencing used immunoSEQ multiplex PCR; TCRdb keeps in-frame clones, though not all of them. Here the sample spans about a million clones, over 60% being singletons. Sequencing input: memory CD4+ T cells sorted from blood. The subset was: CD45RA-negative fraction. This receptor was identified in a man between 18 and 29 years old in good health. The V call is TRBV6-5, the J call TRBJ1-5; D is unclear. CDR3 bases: TGTGCCAGCAAAGCGGGAAACTCTCAGCCCCAGCATTTT. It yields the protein CASKAGNSQPQHF.